This entry describes one T cell receptor (beta chain). Its recognized antigen is unknown. The input lacks base qualities; no much larger clone sits a single base away. This record belongs to a study of Graves' ophthalmopathy and Graves' hyperthyroidism listed by TCRdb under 2018. Looking at the study overall: Peripheral blood was collected before any treatment was given, at the time of initial diagnosis. To tell Graves' ophthalmopathy apart from Graves' hyperthyroidism, and to predict which patients would progress to ophthalmopathy, the study relied on TCR beta repertoire signatures. In total, approximately 130 blood samples were TCR-sequenced: 40 to 45 ophthalmopathy, approximately 75 hyperthyroidism and approximately 17 hyperthyroidism-to-ophthalmopathy patients. To explore V-J signatures that distinguish ophthalmopathy from hyperthyroidism, a discovery set of under 110 patients was enrolled, made up of some 41 with ophthalmopathy and 57 with stable hyperthyroidism. The independent validation cohort included under 20 hyperthyroidism patients plus 17 patients who later progressed from hyperthyroidism to ophthalmopathy. T-cell repertoires of thyroid tissue and blood were compared in several hyperthyroidism patients. Following sample collection, hyperthyroidism patients were given methimazole at a starting dose of 30 mg daily, and ophthalmopathy patients were given high-dose intravenous methylprednisolone. The 95 to 100 discovery patients were randomly divided into training and test sets at a 7:3 ratio.

TCR beta CDR3 regions were amplified from RNA transcripts for repertoire sequencing. The first round was an RT-PCR using HTBI primers with the Qiagen OneStep RT-PCR kit, and this first round was followed by a second-round multiplex PCR, then size selection and purification. Libraries were sequenced on an Illumina HiSeq2000 using paired-end 100 bp reads. Turning to the authors' computational methods: SOAPnuke was used for read processing, and reads with adapters, uncalled bases, a mean Phred below 15, or no exact constant-primer or identifier match were discarded. COPE v1.2.5 was used to merge high-quality paired reads. Each unique nucleotide sequence was defined as a clonotype, and clonotypes were aligned to IMGT TRB V, D and J references with MiTCR v1.1. Analysis was restricted to V-J combinations with a frequency above 0.0001, which covered about 99% of repertoires. A TCR clonal expansion and chaos score per V-J combination was defined as the ratio of F50 clonal expansion to chaos observed in the TCRdist matrix. Welch's t-statistics and random forest were used to reduce features to approximately 13 V-J combinations, which were fed into a naive Bayes classifier. Thyroid-blood repertoire similarity was quantified with the Morisita-Horn index. TCRdb applied fastp at Q25 and MiXCR to the public reads, then kept only in-frame beta chains. Identical CDR3 protein sequences are pooled into one entry, listed with their most common genes and DNA. The V and J calls come from TCRdb's annotation, not from the publication. This sample holds approximately 460,000 distinct CDR3 sequences; over 13% were observed only once. Around 9.8% of the sample goes to the ten largest clones.

Ophthalmopathy patients had moderately to severely active disease, Clinical Activity Score of at least 3, NOSPECS grade of at least 4, and disease duration under 3 months. Patients were excluded if they had other autoimmune diseases, uncontrolled infections, pregnancy or lactation. Clinical symptoms, serum thyroxine, TRAb, thyroid ultrasound and orbital computed tomography formed the basis of the diagnosis. Ficoll-Paque density gradient centrifugation was used to isolate PBMCs from around 10 ml of fresh peripheral blood. Trizol reagent was used to extract the total RNA, and its quality was then checked on an Agilent 2100 Bioanalyzer. Results and caveats for the whole study, not just this receptor: Sample size was not predetermined statistically, and investigators were not blinded to group allocation. In validation, the model predicted ophthalmopathy progression with nearly 71% sensitivity and 72% to 80% specificity; some twelve predicted patients were CT-confirmed with GO in a median of about 6.1 months. In cross-validation, the 13-signature model distinguished ophthalmopathy from stable hyperthyroidism with approximately 88% sensitivity and around 81% specificity, and in the test set the corresponding values were roughly 80% and 76%. Most expanded thyroid clonotypes with a frequency above 0.001 also appeared in blood, which suggests that blood repertoires may reflect the immune response in the thyroid.

The germline V gene gives CDR1 as SGHAT and CDR2 as FQNNGV. The CDR3 sequence holds 16 residues, the cysteine and phenylalanine included. Only the CDR3 part of the read is kept: 48 bases, read in frame from the first base. V was cut back by 1 base and J by 1 base, leaving a gap of 13 bases between them. Sequenced material: blood. The rearranged chain carries TRBV11-2 and TRBJ1-1, with TRBD1 tentatively as D gene (5 bases match). The receptor was derived from a woman in her twenties or thirties with Graves' ophthalmopathy. Donor details come from another sample of the same person, matched by shared clones. The CDR3 has the sequence CASSLVCGQQNTEAFF. The DNA is as follows: TGTGCCAGCAGCTTAGTATGTGGACAACAGAACACTGAAGCTTTCTTT.